The T cell receptor beta chain described here comes from a study of T cells after posttransplantation cyclophosphamide. As for this clone: What it binds is unknown.

Study outcomes and limitations: Later blood repertoires were often dominated by clones from the donor CD8+ memory compartment. TRB overlap between skin or GI tissue T cells and blood was limited.

Busulfan-fludarabine conditioning, marrow transplant, and cyclophosphamide on days +3 and +4 were administered. Produced via immunoSEQ multiplex PCR; TCRdb's table is partial and in-frame only. Altogether tens of thousands of clones are present, roughly 87% being singletons, with the ten largest covering over 2%. Trimming removed 2 bases at V and 4 bases at J, with 15 bases between. The CDR3 runs to 15 residues. Germline V gene data show CDR1 as SGDLS and CDR2 as YYNGEE. The chain links TRBV9 to TRBJ1-1; no clear D. The origin of this receptor is a male patient aged 55-69 years who received an allogeneic stem cell transplant from a related donor and was CMV-positive. Part of the T cells may come from the graft donor. The sample here was PBMCs, taken around 60 days after allogeneic stem cell transplant with posttransplant cyclophosphamide. The CDR3: CASSVGTTIVTEAFF. CDR3 bases: TGTGCCAGCAGCGTGGGCACAACGATAGTCACTGAAGCTTTCTTT.